This passage covers 30 T cell receptor beta chains from one sample sequenced in a study of T cells of healthy individuals. One entry per CDR3 protein results from TCRdb running MiXCR on the 5' RACE reads. The repertoire holds 90,000 to 100,000 distinct CDR3 sequences, with roughly a sixth as singletons. The receptors originated from a human donor in good health.

This chain joins TRBV20-1 and TRBJ2-7; TRBD2 matches at 9 bases. The junction had 8 bases not matched to a gene; V was cut back by 4 bases and J by 4 bases. The CDR3 runs to 14 residues. Germline values: CDR1 DFQATT, CDR2 SNEGSKA (reference sequence). CDR3 nucleotide sequence: TGCAGTGCTACTCGGACTAGCGCCAGATACGAGCAGTACTTC. It specifies CSATRTSARYEQYF.

This clonotype has only a few counts. This chain joins TRBV4-2 and TRBJ2-1, with D uncertain. Germline V lookup: CDR1 LGHNA, CDR2 YNFKEQ. Trimming left V 1 base short and J 7 bases short, with 5 bases between. This CDR3 region has 12 residues. The CDR3 spells CASSQVANEQFF. Here the CDR3 DNA reads TGTGCCAGCAGCCAAGTCGCGAATGAGCAGTTCTTC.

In regard to this clonotype: One junction end disagrees with the germline gene, perhaps due to a read error. This chain links TRBV28 with TRBJ2-6, with a weak D call TRBD1 (5 bases). The germline CDR1 and CDR2 sequences are MDHEN and SYDVKM. CDR3 length equals 14 residues. CDR3 region: CASSSRSGANVRTF. Here the CDR3 DNA reads TGTGCCAGCAGTTCCAGAAGTGGGGCCAACGTCCGGACTTTC.

This clonotype was found a few times. The V call is TRBV2, the J call TRBJ1-5; a weak D match, TRBD1 (6 bases). CDR3 length equals 14 residues. The V end was cut by 2 bases, the J end by 5 bases, with 10 bases between. The germline gives CDR1 SNHLY, CDR2 FYNNEI. The CDR3 DNA sequence: TGTGCCAGCAGTGAAACAGGGATGGATCAGCCCCAGCATTTT. It specifies CASSETGMDQPQHF.

The gene calls are TRBV28 and TRBJ1-6; D is ambiguous. The germline V and J ends were trimmed by 5 bases and 9 bases, with 17 bases remaining between them. The CDR3 extends over 15 amino acids. Looked up from germline, CDR1 is MDHEN and CDR2 is SYDVKM. The CDR3 region has the DNA TGTGCCAGCAGTGGAGGGTCGGCTCGCGGTTCACCCCTCCACTTT. Encoded protein: CASSGGSARGSPLHF.

V is TRBV10-3 and J is TRBJ2-1; a possible D gene is TRBD1 (6 bases). This CDR3 is 12 amino acids long. V shed 7 bases and J shed 10 bases, with 14 bases lying between them. From germline, CDR1 is ENHRY and CDR2 SYGVKD. DNA for the CDR3: TGTGCCATCACTGAAAAACAGGGCGAGCAGTTCTTC. This encodes CAITEKQGEQFF.

This clonotype was seen only a few times. The V call is TRBV7-2, the J call TRBJ2-3; D is undetermined. The CDR3 contains 15 residues. Germline V gene data show CDR1 as SGHTA and CDR2 as FQGNSA. Trimming took 1 base from V and 0 from J, leaving 8 bases between them. The CDR3 protein is CASSLVWSSTDTQYF. The CDR3, as DNA: TGTGCCAGCAGCTTAGTATGGTCTAGCACAGATACGCAGTATTTT.

This clonotype was counted between two and nine times. The V call is TRBV28, the J call TRBJ2-3; maybe TRBD2 (6 bases). CDR1 is MDHEN, CDR2 SYDVKM, per germline. The ends were cut back, 3 bases at V and 7 bases at J, with 17 bases in the middle. The CDR3 totals 15 residues. CDR3 in DNA: TGTGCCAGCAGTTTGGTGGGGACTTCCCCTTATACGCAGTATTTT. Translation: CASSLVGTSPYTQYF.

The V gene is TRBV20-1, the J gene TRBJ2-7; the D call may be TRBD1 or TRBD2 (6 bases each). V lost 0 bases, J lost 4 bases, and 13 bases lay in between. This CDR3 contains 14 residues. Germline CDR1 DFQATT, CDR2 SNEGSKA (reference sequence). This chain's CDR3 is CSARDGGQGYEQYF. For the CDR3, the DNA is TGCAGTGCTAGAGATGGGGGGCAGGGTTACGAGCAGTACTTC.

This clonotype was seen repeatedly, ten times or more. The chain employs TRBV2 and TRBJ2-2; D remains unclear. The CDR3 runs 12 residues. Germline CDR1 SNHLY, CDR2 FYNNEI. The V end lost 6 bases, the J end lost 3 bases, and 5 bases lay between the germline ends. CDR3 loop: CASRQYTGELFF. CDR3 in DNA: TGTGCCAGCAGACAGTACACCGGGGAGCTGTTTTTT.

This clonotype was counted between two and nine times. The chain joins TRBV6-5 to TRBJ1-6, with D unclear. The CDR3 is 15 amino acids. V was trimmed by 4 bases and J by 8 bases, leaving 15 bases between them. In germline, CDR1 is MNHEY, CDR2 SVGAGI. CDR3 in amino acids: CASSFELYADSPLHF. CDR3 bases: TGTGCCAGCAGTTTTGAGTTATATGCGGATTCACCCCTCCACTTT.

The chain is built from TRBV5-1 and TRBJ2-2; TRBD2 is a possible D gene (5 bases). The V end lost 4 bases, the J end lost 5 bases, and 12 bases lay between the germline ends. Per the germline V gene, CDR1 is SGHRS and CDR2 is YFSETQ. This CDR3 is built from 14 residues. The CDR3 sequence: CASSLNSVTGELFF. In DNA form, the CDR3 reads TGCGCCAGCAGCCTCAATAGCGTTACCGGGGAGCTGTTTTTT.

The genes are TRBV5-6 and TRBJ2-7; D may be TRBD1 or TRBD2 (6 bases each). This CDR3 contains 12 residues. V was trimmed by 3 bases and J by 4 bases, leaving 8 bases between them. In germline, CDR1 is SGHDT, CDR2 YYEEEE. The CDR3 sequence: CASSWRGYEQYF. The CDR3 nucleotides are TGTGCCAGCAGCTGGAGGGGGTACGAGCAGTACTTC.

This chain links TRBV12-3 or TRBV12-4 with TRBJ1-5; 7 nucleotides match TRBD1. V trimming: 4 bases; J trimming: 0 bases; junction bases outside the gene matches: 12. CDR3 size: 18 residues. This CDR3 is CASSYPPGGPSSNQPQHF. In nucleotides, the CDR3 is TGTGCCAGCAGTTACCCCCCAGGGGGACCGTCTAGCAATCAGCCCCAGCATTTT.

V usage is TRBV15 and J usage is TRBJ2-2; D possibly uses TRBD1 or TRBD2 (5 bases each). V lost 3 bases and J lost 6, with 11 bases in between. Germline V gene lookup returns CDR1 LNHNV and CDR2 YYDKDF (reference sequence). CDR3 length equals 14 residues. The CDR3 is CATSSPGPSGELFF. Here the CDR3 DNA reads TGTGCCACCAGCAGTCCGGGGCCGTCCGGGGAGCTGTTTTTT.

This clonotype appeared a few times. The chain couples TRBV5-1 to TRBJ2-1; no reliable D call. Germline lookup yields CDR1 SGHRS and CDR2 YFSETQ. Trimming stripped 0 bases from V and 7 bases from J, with 5 bases between. The CDR3 contains 12 residues. The CDR3 here is CASSLGVNEQFF. Here the CDR3 DNA reads TGCGCCAGCAGCTTGGGGGTTAATGAGCAGTTCTTC.

This clonotype has only a few counts. The chain carries TRBV5-5 and TRBJ2-1; 11 nucleotides match TRBD2. This CDR3 is built from 18 residues. Germline trimming cut 0 bases from V and 2 bases from J; bases unmatched to any gene: 7. The V gene's germline CDR1 is SGHKS and CDR2 YYEKEE (reference sequence). The CDR3 region is CASSLVASGGSTYNEQFF. Written as DNA, the CDR3 is TGTGCCAGCAGCTTGGTGGCTAGCGGGGGGAGCACCTACAATGAGCAGTTCTTC.

This chain connects TRBV4-2 to TRBJ2-7; tentatively, D is TRBD1 (5 bases). Germline V CDR1 and CDR2: LGHNA, YNFKEQ. There are 13 residues in the CDR3. The V gene lost 1 base and the J gene lost 3 bases, with 7 bases spanning the gap. The CDR3 loop reads CASSQVRGYEQYF. In nucleotides, the CDR3 is TGTGCCAGCAGCCAAGTTAGGGGCTACGAGCAGTACTTC.

This sequence joins TRBV6-6 and TRBJ1-1; weak D call: TRBD1 (6 bases). Trimming shortened V by 11 bases and J by 4 bases, and 11 bases separated the two germline ends. CDR1 is MNHNY and CDR2 is SVGAGI in the germline V gene (reference sequence). CDR3 length: 11 residues. CDR3 DNA: TGTGCCTGCACAGGGCCCACTGAAGCTTTCTTT. Translating it yields CACTGPTEAFF.

This clonotype was seen only once. This may be a read error, as it is one base from a much larger clone. The chain carries TRBV6-5 and TRBJ2-3, with a tentative D call TRBD2 (6 bases). Germline assignment: CDR1 MNHEY and CDR2 SVGAGI. CDR3 length: 16 residues. The CDR3 coding sequence is TGTGCCAGCTGTTACTCGAGGGCAGGGACTGCAGATACGCAGTATTTT. Translated, it gives CASCYSRAGTADTQYF.

This clonotype was picked up a small number of times. The J gene is TRBJ1-1, the V gene TRBV6-2 or TRBV6-3; possible D gene TRBD1, 6 bases. Germline CDR1 reads MNHEY; CDR2 reads SVGEGT. The CDR3 has 13 amino acids. The V end lost 6 bases, the J end lost 1 base, and 9 bases lay between the germline ends. As DNA, the CDR3 is TGTGCCAGCAGGCGAGGGGGGAACACTGAAGCTTTCTTT. Encoded protein: CASRRGGNTEAFF.

A few counts support this clonotype. The V and J genes are TRBV28 and TRBJ2-3, with a possible D match to TRBD1 (6 bases). V dropped 3 bases and J dropped 8 bases, with 15 bases sitting between them. CDR3 length: 14 residues. Germline-derived CDR1 and CDR2 are MDHEN and SYDVKM. DNA for the CDR3: TGTGCCAGCAGTTTGGCAGGGGATGTTCGTACGCAGTATTTT. Translating it yields CASSLAGDVRTQYF.

The V and J genes are TRBV6-2 or TRBV6-3 and TRBJ1-1; D ambiguous. Germline CDR1 is MNHEY and CDR2 is SVGEGT. The V gene lost 9 bases and the J gene lost 1 base, with 12 bases spanning the gap. This CDR3 is built from 13 residues. The CDR3 region has the DNA TGTGCCAGTCAGTTGGCAGAGAACACTGAAGCTTTCTTT. Its protein is CASQLAENTEAFF.

The chain recombines TRBV27 with TRBJ1-4; TRBD1 is a possible D gene (6 bases). V lost 5 bases and J 8 bases, leaving 12 bases between the germline ends. Germline CDR1 reads MNHEY; CDR2 reads SMNVEV (reference sequence). The CDR3 has 13 residues. The CDR3 here is CASSLRTAEKLFF. CDR3 nucleotide sequence: TGTGCCAGCAGTCTTCGGACAGCCGAAAAACTGTTTTTT.

This clonotype was counted a few times. The V and J genes are TRBV10-3 and TRBJ2-7; no reliable D call. The CDR3 is made up of 15 amino acids. Germline CDR1 ENHRY, CDR2 SYGVKD. The V end lost 0 bases, the J end lost 5 bases, and 14 bases lay between the germline ends. CDR3 nucleotide sequence: TGTGCCATCAGTGAGTCTTCAGTTATGGTCCACGAGCAGTACTTC. This codes for CAISESSVMVHEQYF.

This clonotype has ten or more counts. V and J are TRBV29-1 and TRBJ1-1; D gene unclear. CDR1 is SQVTM, CDR2 ANQGSEA, per germline. The CDR3 totals 14 residues. V shed 2 bases and J shed 1 base, with 11 bases lying between them. This chain's CDR3 is CSVEKGWENTEAFF. The CDR3 DNA is TGCAGCGTTGAAAAAGGGTGGGAGAACACTGAAGCTTTCTTT.

This clonotype has just a few counts. The chain links TRBV20-1 to TRBJ2-7; 9 bases are a match to TRBD1. The CDR3 extends over 16 amino acids. The junction had 13 bases not matched to a gene; V was cut back by 3 bases and J by 4 bases. The germline CDR1 and CDR2 sequences are DFQATT and SNEGSKA (reference sequence). The chain's CDR3 is CSARGAPQGAVYEQYF. The CDR3 DNA sequence: TGCAGTGCTAGGGGAGCCCCACAGGGGGCGGTATACGAGCAGTACTTC.

This clonotype turned up a few times. As the CDR3 is not closed by the conserved phenylalanine or tryptophan, this likely results from a read error. The chain has TRBV4-3 and TRBJ2-7; D remains unclear. V lost 0 bases and J 0 bases, leaving 9 bases between the germline ends. This CDR3 is built from 15 residues. Germline loops: CDR1 LGHNA, CDR2 YSLEER. CDR3 loop: CASSQESVGSYEQYL. For the CDR3, the DNA is TGCGCCAGCAGCCAAGAATCCGTCGGCTCCTACGAGCAGTACCTC.

This clonotype was recorded a few times. The J gene is TRBJ1-5, the V gene TRBV28; 7 nucleotides agree with TRBD1. The CDR3 is 15 residues long. The germline CDR1 and CDR2 sequences are MDHEN and SYDVKM. V lost 8 bases and J lost 4; bases outside the gene matches: 11. As DNA, the CDR3 is TGTGCCAGCTTCTCCCGGGACAGTACTAATCAGCCCCAGCATTTT. Translating gives CASFSRDSTNQPQHF.

The chain carries TRBV5-6 and TRBJ2-7; 9 bases map to TRBD2. V gave up 4 bases and J gave up 2 bases; unmatched junction bases: 7. Germline V CDR1 and CDR2: SGHDT, YYEEEE. CDR3 length equals 15 residues. The CDR3 DNA follows: TGTGCCAGCAGCCCGCGGGGGGGTGCCACCTACGAGCAGTACTTC. Its protein is CASSPRGGATYEQYF.